This TCR beta chain was retrieved from a study of glioma-infiltrating T cells after dendritic cell vaccination. Regarding time point: after dendritic cell vaccination, including at tumor progression/relapse. With 2 bases removed from V and 3 bases from J, the gap between germline ends came to 22 bases. This CDR3 spans 18 amino acids. CDR1 and CDR2 from the germline V gene are SGHRS and YFSETQ. The primer mix had 60 V beta and 13 J beta primers. The data were produced by immunoSEQ multiplex PCR, yet TCRdb's version contains in-frame clones alone and is incomplete. This sample yields 75,000 to 95,000 clones, of which approximately 80% are seen a single time; 2% to 2.5% belongs to the top ten.

The clonotype originates from a human donor with glioblastoma. Sequenced here: blood, sampled after dendritic cell vaccination. The rearrangement links TRBV5-1 to TRBJ2-3; a weak D match, TRBD2 (6 bases). In DNA, the CDR3 is TGCGCCAGCAGCTTTGTTTGGAGGGGACCCGGGTCTACAGATACGCAGTATTTT. Amino acid sequence: CASSFVWRGPGSTDTQYF. The full variable domain, rest sourced from reference TRBV5-1 and TRBJ2-3, is KAGVTQTPRYLIKTRGQQVTLSCSPISGHRSVSWYQQTPGQGLQFLFEYFSETQRNKGNFPGRFSGRQFSNSRSEMNVSTLELGDSALYLCASSFVWRGPGSTDTQYFGPGTRLTVL.